The 19 T cell receptor beta chains in this list originate from one sample, sequenced in a study of T cells in Graves' hyperthyroidism and ophthalmopathy. RNA transcripts yielded amplified TCR beta CDR3 regions. Carried out on the TCR CDR3, a first-round RT-PCR used the HTBI primer set. Via MiXCR, TCRdb re-called the multiplex PCR reads, giving one row per CDR3 protein. The sample holds some 250,000 distinct CDR3 sequences; about 14% are singletons and the top ten take about 14%. The sequencing sample was made of blood. These receptor sequences come from a woman in her thirties or forties with Graves' hyperthyroidism that later progressed to Graves' ophthalmopathy.

This clonotype was recorded at least ten times. The J gene is TRBJ2-3, the V gene TRBV28, with TRBD1 matching 7 bases. The CDR3 covers 15 residues. Germline V gives CDR1 MDHEN, CDR2 SYDVKM. V lost 6 bases and J lost 0; bases outside the gene matches: 6. CDR3 region: CASRTGWYSTDTQYF. CDR3 nucleotides: TGTGCCAGCAGGACAGGGTGGTATAGCACAGATACGCAGTATTTT.

The table lists this clonotype with many counts. This chain links TRBV2 with TRBJ2-7; 10 nucleotides align to TRBD2. Germline CDR1 is SNHLY and CDR2 is FYNNEI. The CDR3 is 16 residues long. Trimming cost V 1 base and J 2 bases; bases outside gene matches: 5. CDR3 coding DNA: TGTGCCAGCAGTGAAGAGTTTGGACTAGCGGCCTACGAGCAGTACTTC. It codes for CASSEEFGLAAYEQYF.

In its sample, this clonotype was seen many times. The V gene is TRBV19, the J gene TRBJ1-1, with D possibly being TRBD1 (5 bases). The CDR3 runs to 13 residues. CDR1 and CDR2 from the germline V gene are LNHDA and SQIVND (reference sequence). With 6 bases removed from V and 10 bases from J, the gap between germline ends came to 18 bases. In nucleotides, the CDR3 is TGTGCCAGTAGGGGGCCCATGGGCCGTAGAGCTTTCTTT. It codes for CASRGPMGRRAFF.

The chain joins TRBV28 to TRBJ2-7; TRBD2 matches at 10 bases. CDR3 length: 17 amino acids. The germline V gene has CDR1 MDHEN and CDR2 SYDVKM. V dropped 6 bases and J dropped 2; count of bases not matched to a gene: 13. CDR3 protein: CASSQAASGSSPYEQYF. CDR3 DNA sequence: TGTGCCAGCAGCCAAGCCGCTAGCGGGAGCTCCCCCTACGAGCAGTACTTC. Using reference TRBV28 and TRBJ2-7 for the parts outside the CDR3, the full variable domain is DVKVTQSSRYLVKRTGEKVFLECVQDMDHENMFWYRQDPGLGLRLIYFSYDVKMKEKGDIPEGYSVSREKKERFSLILESASTNQTSMYLCASSQAASGSSPYEQYFGPGTRLTVT.

This clonotype has at least ten counts. The J gene is TRBJ2-1, the V gene TRBV19; D might be TRBD2 (6 bases). Germline values: CDR1 LNHDA, CDR2 SQIVND (reference sequence). The CDR3 consists of 16 residues. Trimming cost V 9 bases and J 5 bases, with 23 bases left between them. CDR3: CASKSTGGTLNNEQFF. As DNA, the CDR3 is TGTGCCAGCAAGAGTACCGGGGGAACGCTTAACAATGAGCAGTTCTTC.

The chain couples TRBV30 to TRBJ2-7; 9 nucleotides match TRBD1. The CDR3 runs 14 residues. The V segment lost 3 bases and the J segment 2 bases; nucleotides outside the gene matches: 5. Looked up from germline, CDR1 is GTSNPN and CDR2 is SVGIG (reference sequence). CDR3 protein: CAWRVGQGTYEQYF. The CDR3 DNA sequence: TGTGCCTGGAGGGTCGGACAGGGGACCTACGAGCAGTACTTC.

This clonotype came up many times. DNA for the CDR3: TGTGCCAGCAGTTTAAGGACTCCATCCTACGAGCAGTACTTC. Protein product: CASSLRTPSYEQYF. The chain combines TRBV6-1 with TRBJ2-7, with D possibly TRBD2 on 5 matching bases. Germline values: CDR1 MNHNS, CDR2 SASEGT. Trimming removed 5 bases at V and 1 base at J, with 12 bases between. The CDR3 extends over 14 amino acids.

This clonotype was found a few times. The chain joins TRBV28 to TRBJ1-5; possibly TRBD1 for D (6 bases). CDR3 length: 17 amino acids. Trimming took 3 bases from V and 9 from J, leaving 24 bases between them. In germline, CDR1 is MDHEN, CDR2 SYDVKM. The CDR3 DNA reads TGTGCCAGCAGTTTTCAAACCGGGACACCCCCGTGGGCGCCCCAGCATTTT. As protein: CASSFQTGTPPWAPQHF.

This clonotype has more than one count but fewer than ten. The rearrangement uses TRBV15 and TRBJ1-1; D perhaps matches TRBD1 (5 bases). Germline CDR1 reads LNHNV; CDR2 reads YYDKDF (reference sequence). This CDR3 comprises 14 residues. Between the trimmed V and J ends, which lost 1 base and 3 bases, there was a span of 9 bases. CDR3 in amino acids: CATSRGRGDTEAFF. In nucleotides, the CDR3 is TGTGCCACCAGCAGAGGGCGGGGGGACACTGAAGCTTTCTTT.

This clonotype has only a few counts. A much larger clone lies one base from this, so it may be a read error. The chain carries TRBV2 and TRBJ2-1; D is unclear. CDR3 size: 12 residues. V was cut by 4 bases and J by 8 bases, with 9 bases left in between. Germline CDR1 reads SNHLY; CDR2 reads FYNNEI. The CDR3 region is CASSAGWDEQFF. The CDR3 DNA follows: TGTGCCAGCAGTGCGGGTTGGGATGAGCAGTTCTTC.

This clonotype was observed at least ten times. The gene calls are TRBV11-2 and TRBJ2-3; D is unresolved. The CDR3 is 12 residues long. V was pared by 3 bases and J by 14 bases, with 15 bases between. Germline CDR1 is SGHAT and CDR2 is FQNNGV. As DNA, the CDR3 is TGTGCCAGCAGCTTGAGTGCTCCTGGTCCGTATTTT. Translation gives CASSLSAPGPYF.

This clonotype was counted at least ten times. The chain carries TRBV10-3 and TRBJ2-7; D possibly matches TRBD1 or TRBD2 (5 bases each). Germline loops: CDR1 ENHRY, CDR2 SYGVKD. This CDR3 region has 13 residues. V lost 4 bases and J lost 6, with 13 bases in between. CDR3 protein: CAISGGSGPEQYF. CDR3 nucleotides: TGTGCCATCAGTGGAGGGTCAGGGCCCGAGCAGTACTTC.

This clonotype was seen at least ten times. The chain is built from TRBV7-9 and TRBJ1-4, with D uncertain. V lost 6 bases, J lost 8 bases, and 13 bases lay in between. The CDR3 consists of 13 residues. The germline CDR1 and CDR2 sequences are SEHNR and FQNEAQ (reference sequence). The CDR3 spells CASSAGGREKLFF. As DNA, the CDR3 is TGTGCCAGCAGTGCGGGAGGAAGGGAAAAACTGTTTTTT.

Ten or more counts support this clonotype. The V call is TRBV3-1, the J call TRBJ1-2, with D maybe TRBD1 (5 bases). CDR3 length equals 14 residues. Trimming pared 2 bases from V and 6 bases from J, leaving 13 bases between. Germline CDR1 and CDR2: LGHDT and YNNKEL (reference sequence). The CDR3 loop is CASSQLSRDHGYTF. The CDR3 nucleotides read TGTGCCAGCAGCCAATTATCCCGGGACCATGGCTACACCTTC.

The sample holds many counts of this clonotype. V and J are TRBV20-1 and TRBJ2-2, with D unresolved. Trimming removed 3 bases from V and 0 bases from J, with 8 bases in between. The CDR3 runs 14 residues. From germline, CDR1 is DFQATT and CDR2 SNEGSKA (reference sequence). The DNA for the CDR3 is TGCAGTGCTAGGGCCAGGTCGAACACCGGGGAGCTGTTTTTT. It yields the protein CSARARSNTGELFF.

This clonotype was seen only a few times. The chain recombines TRBV7-6 with TRBJ1-4; TRBD1 agrees at 7 bases. From germline, CDR1 is SGHVS and CDR2 FNYEAQ. CDR3 length: 17 residues. V gave up 2 bases and J gave up 7 bases; unmatched junction bases: 13. This chain's CDR3 is CASSLTGALGLGEKLFF. CDR3 DNA: TGTGCCAGCAGCTTAACAGGGGCCCTCGGCTTGGGTGAAAAACTGTTTTTT. Based on the CDR3 plus reference TRBV7-6 and TRBJ1-4, the full variable domain is GAGVSQSPRYKVTKRGQDVALRCDPISGHVSLYWYRQALGQGPEFLTYFNYEAQQDKSGLPNDRFSAERPEGSISTLTIQRTEQRDSAMYRCASSLTGALGLGEKLFFGSGTQLSVL.

This clonotype was recorded a few times. The V gene is TRBV13, the J gene TRBJ2-2; D not resolved. This CDR3 has 15 residues. Germline V gene sequence: CDR1 PRHDT, CDR2 FYEKMQ (reference sequence). The V end was cut by 0 bases, the J end by 0 bases, with 5 bases between. CDR3 DNA sequence: TGTGCCAGCAGCTTAGGACTACCGAACACCGGGGAGCTGTTTTTT. Its translation is CASSLGLPNTGELFF.

This sequence joins TRBV11-2 and TRBJ2-3, with TRBD2 as a possible D gene (5 bases). The CDR3 spans 15 residues. The ends were cut back, 5 bases at V and 2 bases at J, with 14 bases in the middle. CDR1 is SGHAT, CDR2 FQNNGV, per germline. CDR3 nucleotide sequence: TGTGCCAGCAGCCCACGGACTTCTCACACAGATACGCAGTATTTT. It encodes CASSPRTSHTDTQYF.

This clonotype was detected ten times or more. V and J are TRBV5-1 and TRBJ2-3; 7 bases match TRBD2. V gave up 7 bases and J gave up 2 bases; unmatched junction bases: 13. The CDR3 is made up of 16 amino acids. Germline values: CDR1 SGHRS, CDR2 YFSETQ. For the CDR3, the DNA is TGCGCCAGCCATATAAGACTAGCCGAAATCACAGATACGCAGTATTTT. Protein sequence: CASHIRLAEITDTQYF.